The present T cell receptor (beta chain) was sequenced within a study of blood T cell repertoires in COVID-19. For the study at large: Acute-phase and convalescent COVID-19 samples originated in the United States, Italy and Spain. PBMCs, B-cell-depleted T cells, or T cells were the source of the cDNA or gDNA that made up the material.

Per the germline V gene, CDR1 is MGHDK and CDR2 is SYGVNS. Trimming removed 3 bases at V and 6 bases at J, with 14 bases between. The CDR3 loop spans 14 amino acids. Study processing details: By means of reference gene primer amplification, nucleated cell counts were estimated. Measured with immunoSEQ multiplex PCR; TCRdb has only the in-frame clones, and not every one. That table is the source of V, J and clone size, and D and trimming were worked out from the DNA. The top ten clones hold 6.5% to 9.5% of a sample with a few hundred thousand clones, 80% to 90% of them seen once. What was sequenced was peripheral blood. This chain joins TRBV25-1 and TRBJ1-2; D unclear. The sequence derives from a woman aged 45 to 65 who had recovered from COVID-19. CDR3 amino acids: CASSDRNPLHGYTF. As DNA, the CDR3 is TGTGCCAGCAGTGACAGAAATCCCCTCCATGGCTACACCTTC.